The sequence of this TCR beta chain was determined in a study of blood T cells in healthy people across ages (dated by TCRdb to between 2014 and 2017). For the study in its entirety: In model experiments, template switching captured about one uniquely barcoded TCR beta cDNA molecule for every two T cells. Using deep sequencing normalized with unique cDNA molecular identifiers, the study measured how TCR beta repertoire diversity changes with age. Four age groups were formed from the donors: young (average 16 years), middle-aged (just under 40), aged (more than 55) and long-lived (less than 85). For two donors (one aged 18 to 30 and one aged 80 or older), the study analyzed two additional independent replicas of 1 million unique cDNA reads from the same blood draw.

The 39 donors, aged about 6 to 90 years, were systemically healthy Caucasian individuals from Russia. Each donor gave about 9.2 milliliters of peripheral blood, drawn into EDTA-treated Vacutainer tubes. Ficoll-Paque density-gradient centrifugation was used to isolate PBMCs, with at least 6.5 million per sample. Total RNA was extracted from PBMCs with Trizol reagent, with at least 6 micrograms obtained per sample. Naive CD45RAhigh/CD27high T cell percentages were measured by flow cytometry on a PBMC aliquot from every donor. As to this clonotype: This clone's antigen is unknown. One end of the junction does not line up with germline, which may come from a read error.

To prepare the library, 5' RACE was applied. The instrument was an Illumina HiSeq 2500. A second PCR of about 6 to 12 cycles was run with a J-beta primer mix and a sample-barcoded 5' primer. A unique molecular identifier was introduced onto each TCR beta cDNA molecule by a template-switch 5' adaptor carrying 12 random nucleotides. Each sample yielded at least 2.5 million CDR3-containing paired-end reads. First-strand cDNA synthesis was performed from all RNA using the Mint cDNA synthesis kit, with priming by a TRBC-specific oligonucleotide. Following uracil-DNA glycosylase treatment, all cDNA underwent a first 18-cycle PCR with the universal primers M1SS and BC2_uni_R. The paper's data handling went like this. Each sample was normalized by randomly selecting 1 million high-quality reads, each carrying a distinct molecular identifier. Instead of being binned into consensus sequences, reads with shared molecular identifiers were discarded. MiTCR, run with a Q25 quality threshold and the strictest error-elimination algorithm, handled CDR3 identification, clonotype clustering and error correction. A nonparametric unseen species model using Euler transformation provided a lower-bound estimate of total TCR beta diversity. TCRdb ran its own pipeline on the public reads, namely fastp trimming at Q25 and MiXCR clone calling, and kept in-frame beta chains. For every CDR3 protein sequence, its rows merge into one entry that carries the most common genes and DNA. These V and J calls derive from TCRdb rather than the authors' analysis. The sample has under 1,100,000 distinct CDR3 sequences on record, roughly a quarter of them singletons. Approximately 0.71% of the sample goes to the ten largest clones.

Study-wide findings and limitations: Bulk unsorted PBMC profiling prevented conclusive comparison of naive and antigen-experienced compartments. Observed TCR beta diversity correlated strongly with the percentage of naive T cells measured by flow cytometry. Compared with the aged group, the long-lived group had more naive CD4+ T cells, fewer expanded clones and increased TCR diversity, a pattern suggesting age selection. The CMV infection status of donors was not known, potentially confounding age-related changes in expanded clonotypes. As age increased, observed TCR beta diversity per million T cells dropped in a roughly linear way, and a significant reduction was already evident by age around 41. Estimates of total diversity from one million sequenced T cells were regarded as lower bounds and underestimates.

Including cysteine and phenylalanine, the CDR3 has 12 amino acids. This entry keeps only the CDR3 DNA: 36 bases, framed from base 1. According to the germline V gene, CDR1 reads SQVTM and CDR2 reads ANQGSEA. This sample also appeared in a second study, on T cells of mothers and their children. Taken from the second paper: Nine systemically healthy Caucasian individuals, comprising three mothers and their six children, were included as donors. cDNA synthesis consumed the entire amount of extracted RNA, loaded at around 1.5 ug RNA in each 15 ul reaction. In the second PCR, the M1S primer introduced both the sample barcodes and 2-4 random nucleotides. Each mother yielded over 9 million TCR beta CDR3 reads and each child 2.5 million to 3 million reads. Thymic selection shapes the output of TCR recombination in a similar way in related and unrelated pairs, and inherited differences have a minor effect. Normalized repertoire overlap was always slightly but never significantly higher in related than unrelated mother-child pairs. No persistent microchimeric T cell clones were found, with a detection sensitivity of roughly 92 clones per million clonotypes. The study used deep NGS to compare TCR beta repertoires of mothers and children, seeking features distinguishing related mother-child pairs from unrelated individuals. On average, the children were about 12 +/- 4 years old, while the mothers were about 37 +/- 4 years old. Libraries were sequenced on Illumina HiSeq 2000 with 100+100 nt paired-end reads after adapter ligation with NEBNext reagents. To prevent cross-contamination, the mother and child libraries were prepared one month apart and sequenced in separate runs. For each donor, somewhere between about 500,000 and 2,300,000 distinct TCR beta clonotypes were identified. Naive TCR beta clonotypes were estimated from low-frequency clonotypes matched to each donor's FACS-determined naive share, without sorting.

The receptor was derived from a girl aged 2 to 9 in good health. The chain employs TRBV29-1 and TRBJ1-1, with the D gene not clear enough to name. What was sequenced was blood. The DNA is as follows: TGCAGCGTTTTGGCTGTGAACACTGAAGCCTTCTTT. This encodes CSVLAVNTEAFF.